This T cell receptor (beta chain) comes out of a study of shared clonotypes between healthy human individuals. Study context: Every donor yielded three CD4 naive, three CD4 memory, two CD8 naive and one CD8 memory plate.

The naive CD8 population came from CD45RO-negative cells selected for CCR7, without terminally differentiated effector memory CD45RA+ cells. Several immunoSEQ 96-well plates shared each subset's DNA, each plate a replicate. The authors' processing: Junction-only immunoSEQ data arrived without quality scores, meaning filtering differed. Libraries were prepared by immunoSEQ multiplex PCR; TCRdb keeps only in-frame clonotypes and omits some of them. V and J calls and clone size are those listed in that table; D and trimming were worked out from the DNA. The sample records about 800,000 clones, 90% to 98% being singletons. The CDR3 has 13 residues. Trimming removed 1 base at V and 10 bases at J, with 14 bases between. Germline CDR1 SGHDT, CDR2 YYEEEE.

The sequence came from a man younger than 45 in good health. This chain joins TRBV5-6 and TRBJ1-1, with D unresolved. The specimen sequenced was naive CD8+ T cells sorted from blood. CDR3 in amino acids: CASSLKFGGLAFF. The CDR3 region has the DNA TGTGCCAGCAGCTTGAAGTTCGGCGGGCTAGCTTTCTTT.